This entry describes one T cell receptor beta chain. The target antigen is unknown. Assay used: immunoSEQ multiplex PCR; TCRdb lists only in-frame clones, some missing. The sample has under 15,000 clones; about 80% are singletons. Control samples came 1 year after myeloablative marrow transplants with methotrexate plus calcineurin inhibitor. Trimming removed 6 bases from V and 8 bases from J; junction bases left unmatched: 14. The CDR3 contains 15 residues. The germline V gene encodes CDR1 SNHLY and CDR2 FYNNEI. This entry belongs to a study of T cells after posttransplantation cyclophosphamide. General observations from the study: Recipient CMV seropositivity and CMV reactivation strongly tracked TRB clonality. Skin or GI-infiltrating T cells shared few TRB sequences with blood. Later post-transplant blood repertoires were often dominated by donor CD8+ memory clones.

The chain links TRBV2 to TRBJ2-3; 7 bases align to TRBD2. Sequences were derived from PBMCs, sampled around 55 weeks after allogeneic stem cell transplant with calcineurin inhibitor and methotrexate. The TCR comes from a male patient aged 25-45 years who received an allogeneic stem cell transplant from an unrelated donor, was CMV-positive, and had acute GVHD only. Part of the T cells may come from the graft donor. CDR3 region: CASSRSRAGEATQYF. Written as DNA, the CDR3 is TGTGCCAGCAGCCGCAGTCGGGCGGGAGAGGCTACGCAGTATTTT.